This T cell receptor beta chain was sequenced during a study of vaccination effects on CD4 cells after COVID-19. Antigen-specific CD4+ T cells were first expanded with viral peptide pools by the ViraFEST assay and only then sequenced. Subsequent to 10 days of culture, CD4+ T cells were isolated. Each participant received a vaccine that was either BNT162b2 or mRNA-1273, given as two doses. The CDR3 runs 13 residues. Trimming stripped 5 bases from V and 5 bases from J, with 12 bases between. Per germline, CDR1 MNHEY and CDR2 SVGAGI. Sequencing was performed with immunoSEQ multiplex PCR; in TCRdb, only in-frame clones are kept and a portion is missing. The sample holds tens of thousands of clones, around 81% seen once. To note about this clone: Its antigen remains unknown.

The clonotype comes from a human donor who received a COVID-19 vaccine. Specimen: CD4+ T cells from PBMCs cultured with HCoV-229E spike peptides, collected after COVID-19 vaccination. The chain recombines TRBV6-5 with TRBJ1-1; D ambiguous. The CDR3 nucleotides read TGTGCCAGCAGTCGCCTGGAGAGAACTGAAGCTTTCTTT. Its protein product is CASSRLERTEAFF.